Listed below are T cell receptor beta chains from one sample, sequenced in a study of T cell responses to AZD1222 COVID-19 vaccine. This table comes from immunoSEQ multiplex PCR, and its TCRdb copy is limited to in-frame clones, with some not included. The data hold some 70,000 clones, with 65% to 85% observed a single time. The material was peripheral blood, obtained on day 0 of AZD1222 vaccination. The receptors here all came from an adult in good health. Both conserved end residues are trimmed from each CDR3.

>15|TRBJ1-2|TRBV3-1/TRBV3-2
ASSQNLGSPNDYGYT
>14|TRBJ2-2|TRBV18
ASSPQQTRDTGELF
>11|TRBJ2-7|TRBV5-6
ASSLARTPKQY
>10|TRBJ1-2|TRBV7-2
ASSSTVYGYT
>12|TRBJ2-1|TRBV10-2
ASRDGISYNEQF
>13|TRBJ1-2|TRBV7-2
ASRAGTGGFYGYT
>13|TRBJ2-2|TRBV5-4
ASWSGGRNTGELF
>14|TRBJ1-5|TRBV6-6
ASSRDRGVGNQPQH
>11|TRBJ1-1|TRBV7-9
ASQLGLNTEAF
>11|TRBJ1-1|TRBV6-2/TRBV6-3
ASSYQQNTEAF
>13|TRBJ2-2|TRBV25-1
ASSEEKINTGELF
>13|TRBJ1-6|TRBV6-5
ASSYSRQGDSPLH
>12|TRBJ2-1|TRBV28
ASSRGGPYNEQF
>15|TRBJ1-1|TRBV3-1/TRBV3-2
ASSQGTGGGLGTEAF
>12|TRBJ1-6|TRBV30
AWSPGQESSPLH
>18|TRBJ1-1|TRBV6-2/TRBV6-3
ASSYSPLRRPGQGGTEAF
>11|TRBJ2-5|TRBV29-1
SGLLAGPETQY
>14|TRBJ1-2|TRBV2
ASSEGPTGGIYGYT
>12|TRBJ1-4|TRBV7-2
ASSADPTNEKLF
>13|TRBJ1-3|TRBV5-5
ASSREGLSGNTIY
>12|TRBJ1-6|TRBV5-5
ASSLVGANSPLH
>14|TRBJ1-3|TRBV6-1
ASSEWTPSSGNTIY
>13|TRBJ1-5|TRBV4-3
ASSQDGEGNQPQH
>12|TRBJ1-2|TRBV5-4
ASSFQGYGGGYT
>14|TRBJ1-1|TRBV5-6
ASSFLQGNLNTEAF
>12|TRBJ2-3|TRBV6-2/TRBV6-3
ASSPEGPTDTQY
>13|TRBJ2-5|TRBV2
ASKGRDLNSETQY
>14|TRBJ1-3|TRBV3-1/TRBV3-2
ASSQGGRTQGNTIY
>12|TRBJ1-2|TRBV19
ASSQGVSNYGYT
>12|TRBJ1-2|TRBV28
ASSLFQATYGYT
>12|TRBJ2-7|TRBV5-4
ASSLGLSPYEQY
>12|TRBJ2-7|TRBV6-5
ASRNSQGAYEQY
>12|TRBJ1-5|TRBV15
ATSMTGPHQPQH
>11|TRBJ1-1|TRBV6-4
ASSEGLGTEAF
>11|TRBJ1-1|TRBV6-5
ASTLGRWTEAF
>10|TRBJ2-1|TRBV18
ASSPTGAKEF
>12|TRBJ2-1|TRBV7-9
ASSLVVRGHEQF
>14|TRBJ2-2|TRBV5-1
AAAQGAGPNTGELF
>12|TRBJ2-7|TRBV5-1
ASSFGGSSYEQY
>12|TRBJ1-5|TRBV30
AWSEAIGNQPQH
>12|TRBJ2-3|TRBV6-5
ASSPAGSTDTQY
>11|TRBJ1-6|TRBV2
ASRGDGGSPLH
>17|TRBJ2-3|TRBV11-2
ASSLAPGLAESSTDTQY
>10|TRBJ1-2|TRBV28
AISRQYYGYT
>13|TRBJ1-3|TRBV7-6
ASSASAGSGNTIY
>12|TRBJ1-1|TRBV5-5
ASSYPPGNTEAF
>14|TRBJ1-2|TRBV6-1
ASSESGTDGFNGYT
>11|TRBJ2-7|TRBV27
ASSVGGEYEQY
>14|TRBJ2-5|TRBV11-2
ASSFALQGAGETQY